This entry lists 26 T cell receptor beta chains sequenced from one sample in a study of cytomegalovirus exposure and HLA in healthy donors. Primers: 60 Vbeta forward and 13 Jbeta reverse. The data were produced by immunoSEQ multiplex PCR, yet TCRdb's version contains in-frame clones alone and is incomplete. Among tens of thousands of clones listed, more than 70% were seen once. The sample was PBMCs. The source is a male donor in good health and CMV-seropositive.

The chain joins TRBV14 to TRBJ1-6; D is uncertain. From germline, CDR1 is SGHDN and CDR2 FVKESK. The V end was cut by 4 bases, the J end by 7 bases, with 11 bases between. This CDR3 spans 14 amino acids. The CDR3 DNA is TGTGCCAGCAGCCCACGTACGGGAAATTCACCCCTCCACTTT. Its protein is CASSPRTGNSPLHF.

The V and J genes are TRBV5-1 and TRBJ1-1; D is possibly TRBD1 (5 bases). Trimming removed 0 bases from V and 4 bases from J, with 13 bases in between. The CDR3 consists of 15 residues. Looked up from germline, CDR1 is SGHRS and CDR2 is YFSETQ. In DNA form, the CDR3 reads TGCGCCAGCAGCTTGGGGGGGAGGGTTGGCACTGAAGCTTTCTTT. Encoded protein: CASSLGGRVGTEAFF. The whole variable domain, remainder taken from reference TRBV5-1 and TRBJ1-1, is KAGVTQTPRYLIKTRGQQVTLSCSPISGHRSVSWYQQTPGQGLQFLFEYFSETQRNKGNFPGRFSGRQFSNSRSEMNVSTLELGDSALYLCASSLGGRVGTEAFFGQGTRLTVV.

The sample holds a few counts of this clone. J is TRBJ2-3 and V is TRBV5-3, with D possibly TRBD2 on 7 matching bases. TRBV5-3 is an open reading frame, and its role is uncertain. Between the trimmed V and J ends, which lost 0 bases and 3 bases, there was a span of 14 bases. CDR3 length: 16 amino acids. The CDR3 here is CARSLAGGGGTDTQYF. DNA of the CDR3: TGTGCCAGAAGCTTGGCCGGCGGGGGCGGAACAGATACGCAGTATTTT.

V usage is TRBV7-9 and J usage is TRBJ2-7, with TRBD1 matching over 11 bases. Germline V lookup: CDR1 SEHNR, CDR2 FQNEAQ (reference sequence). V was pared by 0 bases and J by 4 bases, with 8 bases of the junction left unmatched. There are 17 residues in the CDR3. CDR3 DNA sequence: TGTGCCAGCAGCTTAGCTGGACAGGGGGCCGGAGGATACGAGCAGTACTTC. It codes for CASSLAGQGAGGYEQYF.

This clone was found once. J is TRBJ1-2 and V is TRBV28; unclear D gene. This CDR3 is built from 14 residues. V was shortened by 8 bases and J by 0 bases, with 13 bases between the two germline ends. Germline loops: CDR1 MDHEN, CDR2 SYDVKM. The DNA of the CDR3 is TGTGCCAGCGCTGTCTCTTTAGCTAACTATGGCTACACCTTC. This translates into CASAVSLANYGYTF.

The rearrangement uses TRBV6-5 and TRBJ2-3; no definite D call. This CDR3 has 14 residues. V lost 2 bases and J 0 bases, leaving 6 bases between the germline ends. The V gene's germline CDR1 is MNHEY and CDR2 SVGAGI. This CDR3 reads CASSYGQSTDTQYF. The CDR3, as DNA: TGTGCCAGCAGTTACGGGCAGAGCACAGATACGCAGTATTTT.

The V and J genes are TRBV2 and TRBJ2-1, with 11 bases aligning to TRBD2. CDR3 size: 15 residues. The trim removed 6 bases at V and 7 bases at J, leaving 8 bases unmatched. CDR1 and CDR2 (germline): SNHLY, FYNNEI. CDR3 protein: CASSLAGGPGNEQFF. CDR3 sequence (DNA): TGTGCCAGCAGCTTAGCGGGAGGGCCGGGGAATGAGCAGTTCTTC.

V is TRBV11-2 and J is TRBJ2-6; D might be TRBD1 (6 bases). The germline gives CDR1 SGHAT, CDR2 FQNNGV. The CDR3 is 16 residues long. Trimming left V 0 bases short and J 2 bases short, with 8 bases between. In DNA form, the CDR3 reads TGTGCCAGCAGCTTAGATTGGGGGCCTGGGGCCAACGTCCTGACTTTC. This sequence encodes CASSLDWGPGANVLTF.

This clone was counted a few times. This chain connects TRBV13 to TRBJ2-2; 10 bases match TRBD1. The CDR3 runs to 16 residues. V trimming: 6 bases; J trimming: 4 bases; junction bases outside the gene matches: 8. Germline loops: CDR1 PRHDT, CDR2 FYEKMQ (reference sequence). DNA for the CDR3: TGTGCCAGCAGTTCCGGGACAGGGGCCTCCACCGGGGAGCTGTTTTTT. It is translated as CASSSGTGASTGELFF.

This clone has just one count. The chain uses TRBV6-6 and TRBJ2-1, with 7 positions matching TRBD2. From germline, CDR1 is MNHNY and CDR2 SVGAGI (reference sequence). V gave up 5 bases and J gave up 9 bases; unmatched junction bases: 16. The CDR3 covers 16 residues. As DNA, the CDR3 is TGTGCCAGCAGTCGCAATCCAGGACTAGTTGAGGCTGAGCAGTTCTTC. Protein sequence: CASSRNPGLVEAEQFF.

Here the CDR3 reads CASTFGGVAAQFF. DNA for the CDR3: TGTGCCAGCACGTTTGGGGGGGTCGCGGCGCAGTTCTTC. The chain carries TRBV2 and TRBJ2-1, with 7 bases fitting TRBD2. J was trimmed by 12 bases and V by 7 bases; bases with no gene match: 12. The length of the CDR3 is 13 residues. The V gene's germline CDR1 is SNHLY and CDR2 FYNNEI.

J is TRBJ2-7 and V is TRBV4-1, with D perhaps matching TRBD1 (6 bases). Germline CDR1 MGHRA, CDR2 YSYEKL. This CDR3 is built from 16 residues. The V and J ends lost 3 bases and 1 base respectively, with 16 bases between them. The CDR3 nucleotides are TGCGCCAGCAGCCACGACTTTAAAGGGGGTTCCTACGAGCAGTACTTC. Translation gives CASSHDFKGGSYEQYF.

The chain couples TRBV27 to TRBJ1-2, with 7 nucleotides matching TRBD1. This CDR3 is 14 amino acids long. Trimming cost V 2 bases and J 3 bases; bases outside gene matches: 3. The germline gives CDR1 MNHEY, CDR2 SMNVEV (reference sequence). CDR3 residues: CASSLGDRDYGYTF. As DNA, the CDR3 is TGTGCCAGCAGTTTAGGGGACAGAGACTATGGCTACACCTTC.

DNA for the CDR3: TGTGCCAGCAGTTCGACAGTGAACACTGAAGCTTTCTTT. Protein product: CASSSTVNTEAFF. The rearrangement uses TRBV11-2 and TRBJ1-1; a possible D gene is TRBD1 (5 bases). The V gene lost 6 bases and the J gene lost 0 bases, with 8 bases spanning the gap. This CDR3 is built from 13 residues. The germline V gene encodes CDR1 SGHAT and CDR2 FQNNGV. Complete variable domain (other parts from reference TRBV11-2 and TRBJ1-1): EAGVAQSPRYKIIEKRQSVAFWCNPISGHATLYWYQQILGQGPKLLIQFQNNGVVDDSQLPKDRFSAERLKGVDSTLKIQPAKLEDSAVYLCASSSTVNTEAFFGQGTRLTVV.

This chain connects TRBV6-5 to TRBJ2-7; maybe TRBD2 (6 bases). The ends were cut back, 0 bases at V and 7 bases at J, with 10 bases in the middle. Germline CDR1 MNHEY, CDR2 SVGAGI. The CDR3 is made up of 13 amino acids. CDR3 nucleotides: TGTGCCAGCAGTTACTCCCCCGGGGGTGAGCAGTACTTC. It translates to CASSYSPGGEQYF.

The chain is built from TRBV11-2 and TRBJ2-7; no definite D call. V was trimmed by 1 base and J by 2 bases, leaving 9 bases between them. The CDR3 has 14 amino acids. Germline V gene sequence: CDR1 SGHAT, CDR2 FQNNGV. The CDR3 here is CASSLVGAAYEQYF. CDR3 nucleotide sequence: TGTGCCAGCAGCTTAGTCGGAGCTGCCTACGAGCAGTACTTC. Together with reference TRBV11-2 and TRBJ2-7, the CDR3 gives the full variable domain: EAGVAQSPRYKIIEKRQSVAFWCNPISGHATLYWYQQILGQGPKLLIQFQNNGVVDDSQLPKDRFSAERLKGVDSTLKIQPAKLEDSAVYLCASSLVGAAYEQYFGPGTRLTVT.

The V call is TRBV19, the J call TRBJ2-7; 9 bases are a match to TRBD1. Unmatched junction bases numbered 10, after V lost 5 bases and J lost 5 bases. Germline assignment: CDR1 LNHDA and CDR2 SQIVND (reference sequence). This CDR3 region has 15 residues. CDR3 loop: CASSGPGTGFNEQYF. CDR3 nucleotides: TGTGCCAGTAGTGGGCCGGGGACAGGGTTCAACGAGCAGTACTTC.

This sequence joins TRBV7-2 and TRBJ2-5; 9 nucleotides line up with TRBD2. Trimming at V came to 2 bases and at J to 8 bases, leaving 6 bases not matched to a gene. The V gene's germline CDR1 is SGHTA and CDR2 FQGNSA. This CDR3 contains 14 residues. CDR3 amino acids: CASSLLASGATQYF. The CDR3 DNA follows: TGTGCCAGCAGCTTATTGGCTAGCGGGGCCACCCAGTACTTC. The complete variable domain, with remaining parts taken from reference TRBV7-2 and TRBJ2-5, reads GAGVSQSPSNKVTEKGKDVELRCDPISGHTALYWYRQSLGQGLEFLIYFQGNSAPDKSGLPSDRFSAERTGGSVSTLTIQRTQQEDSAVYLCASSLLASGATQYFGPGTRLLVL.

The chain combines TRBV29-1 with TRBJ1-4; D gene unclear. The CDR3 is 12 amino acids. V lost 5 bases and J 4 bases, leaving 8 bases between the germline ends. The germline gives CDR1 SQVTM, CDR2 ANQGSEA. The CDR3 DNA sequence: TGCAGCGTTACCGAGAGTAATGAAAAACTGTTTTTT. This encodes CSVTESNEKLFF.

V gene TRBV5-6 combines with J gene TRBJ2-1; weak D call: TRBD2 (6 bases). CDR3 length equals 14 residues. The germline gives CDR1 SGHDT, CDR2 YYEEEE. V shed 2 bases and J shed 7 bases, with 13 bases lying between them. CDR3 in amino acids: CASSFRTTRNEQFF. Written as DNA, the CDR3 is TGTGCCAGCAGCTTCCGGACTACCAGGAATGAGCAGTTCTTC. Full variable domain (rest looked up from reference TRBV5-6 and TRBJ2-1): DAGVTQSPTHLIKTRGQQVTLRCSPKSGHDTVSWYQQALGQGPQFIFQYYEEEERQRGNFPDRFSGHQFPNYSSELNVNALLLGDSALYLCASSFRTTRNEQFFGPGTRLTVL.

The CDR3 DNA reads TGTGCCAGCAGCCCACAATGGGCAGTAGGCATTCAGTACTTC. Translating it yields CASSPQWAVGIQYF. The rearrangement uses TRBV9 and TRBJ2-4; D unresolved. V gave up 4 bases and J gave up 9 bases, with 17 bases separating them. Germline V gene lookup returns CDR1 SGDLS and CDR2 YYNGEE. This CDR3 has 14 amino acids.

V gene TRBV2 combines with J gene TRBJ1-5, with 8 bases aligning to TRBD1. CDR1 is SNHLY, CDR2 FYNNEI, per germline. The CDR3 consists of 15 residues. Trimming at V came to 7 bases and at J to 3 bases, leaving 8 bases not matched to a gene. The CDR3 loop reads CASTDRTGPNQPQHF. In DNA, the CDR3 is TGTGCCAGCACCGATAGGACAGGGCCCAATCAGCCCCAGCATTTT.

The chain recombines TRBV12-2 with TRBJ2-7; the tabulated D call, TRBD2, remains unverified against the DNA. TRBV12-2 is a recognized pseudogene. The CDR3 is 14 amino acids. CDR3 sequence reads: CASRLAPELHEQYF. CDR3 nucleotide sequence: TGTGCAAGTCGCTTAGCGCCGGAGCTCCACGAGCAGTACTTC.

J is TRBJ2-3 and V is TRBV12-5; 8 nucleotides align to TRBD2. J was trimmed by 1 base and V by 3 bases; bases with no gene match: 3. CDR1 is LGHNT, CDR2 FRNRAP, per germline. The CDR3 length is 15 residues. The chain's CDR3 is CASGFNGGGTDTQYF. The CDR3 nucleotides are TGTGCTAGTGGTTTTAACGGGGGGGGCACAGATACGCAGTATTTT. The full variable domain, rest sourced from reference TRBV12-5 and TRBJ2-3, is DARVTQTPRHKVTEMGQEVTMRCQPILGHNTVFWYRQTMMQGLELLAYFRNRAPLDDSGMPKDRFSAEMPDATLATLKIQPSEPRDSAVYFCASGFNGGGTDTQYFGPGTRLTVL.

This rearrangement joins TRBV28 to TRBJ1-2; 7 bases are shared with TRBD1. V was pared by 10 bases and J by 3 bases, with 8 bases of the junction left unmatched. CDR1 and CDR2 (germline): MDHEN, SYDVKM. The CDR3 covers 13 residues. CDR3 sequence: CATQPDRDYGYTF. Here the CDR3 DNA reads TGTGCCACCCAGCCCGACAGGGACTATGGCTACACCTTC.

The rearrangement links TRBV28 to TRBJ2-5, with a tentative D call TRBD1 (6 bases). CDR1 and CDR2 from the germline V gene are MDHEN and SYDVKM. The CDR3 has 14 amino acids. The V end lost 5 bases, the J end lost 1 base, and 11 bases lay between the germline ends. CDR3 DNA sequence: TGTGCCAGCAGTATAAGACAGGTCCAAGAGACCCAGTACTTC. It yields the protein CASSIRQVQETQYF.